These 2 T cell receptor beta chains share one sample of origin, sequenced in a study of control samples from healthy donors and cancer patients. The protocol was immunoSEQ multiplex PCR, while the TCRdb copy is restricted to in-frame clones and leaves out a portion. The top ten clones hold 0.91% of a sample with 55,000 to 70,000 clones, 75% to 95% of them seen once. The sequencing sample was made of PBMCs. The receptors come from a man younger than 45 with colorectal cancer.

The chain links TRBV18 to TRBJ2-5, with a weak D call TRBD1 (5 bases). This CDR3 comprises 14 residues. Germline V lookup: CDR1 KGHSH, CDR2 LQKENI. V was cut by 3 bases and J by 3 bases, with 11 bases left in between. CDR3 sequence reads: CASSPSLGEETQYF. The CDR3, as DNA: TGTGCCAGCTCACCTTCTCTAGGGGAAGAGACCCAGTACTTC.

The chain combines TRBV20-1 with TRBJ2-3; D unclear. The germline V gene encodes CDR1 DFQATT and CDR2 SNEGSKA (reference sequence). The CDR3 length is 15 residues. V lost 3 bases and J 4 bases, leaving 17 bases between the germline ends. The CDR3 loop is CSASIGMGAADTQYF. The CDR3 nucleotides are TGCAGTGCTAGTATAGGGATGGGTGCGGCAGATACGCAGTATTTT.